The clone carrying this TCR beta chain was observed a few times. The table came from immunoSEQ multiplex PCR; TCRdb's copy has only in-frame clones and leaves some out. The sample consists of about 22,000 clones, around 43% of them appearing once. The entry originates in a study of graft-versus-host responses after intestinal transplantation. Whole-study findings and limits: GvH clonotypes were identified within recipient marrow, with a subset emerging first in ileum or blood.

Each mixed lymphocyte reaction held about 200,000 CFSE-labeled responders and about 200,000 irradiated violet-dye-labeled stimulators. Proliferating responders of the CD3+CD4+ and CD3+CD8+ phenotypes with low CFSE were sorted after the reaction. Trimming at V came to 7 bases and at J to 6 bases, leaving 7 bases not matched to a gene. The CDR3 has 15 amino acids. CDR1 and CDR2 from the germline V gene are MRHNA and SNTAGT. V usage is TRBV6-4 and J usage is TRBJ2-2; 11 nucleotides line up with TRBD2. The sequencing used alloreactive CD8+ T cells from a mixed lymphocyte reaction culture, collected before intestinal transplant. The subset: CFSE-low proliferating T cells sorted from approximately 6-day pre-transplant mixed lymphocyte reaction (GvH or HvG direction). The TCR originated in a human patient who received an intestinal transplant. The chain's CDR3 is CASKETSGMAGELFF. In DNA, the CDR3 is TGTGCCAGCAAGGAGACTAGCGGGATGGCCGGGGAGCTGTTTTTT.